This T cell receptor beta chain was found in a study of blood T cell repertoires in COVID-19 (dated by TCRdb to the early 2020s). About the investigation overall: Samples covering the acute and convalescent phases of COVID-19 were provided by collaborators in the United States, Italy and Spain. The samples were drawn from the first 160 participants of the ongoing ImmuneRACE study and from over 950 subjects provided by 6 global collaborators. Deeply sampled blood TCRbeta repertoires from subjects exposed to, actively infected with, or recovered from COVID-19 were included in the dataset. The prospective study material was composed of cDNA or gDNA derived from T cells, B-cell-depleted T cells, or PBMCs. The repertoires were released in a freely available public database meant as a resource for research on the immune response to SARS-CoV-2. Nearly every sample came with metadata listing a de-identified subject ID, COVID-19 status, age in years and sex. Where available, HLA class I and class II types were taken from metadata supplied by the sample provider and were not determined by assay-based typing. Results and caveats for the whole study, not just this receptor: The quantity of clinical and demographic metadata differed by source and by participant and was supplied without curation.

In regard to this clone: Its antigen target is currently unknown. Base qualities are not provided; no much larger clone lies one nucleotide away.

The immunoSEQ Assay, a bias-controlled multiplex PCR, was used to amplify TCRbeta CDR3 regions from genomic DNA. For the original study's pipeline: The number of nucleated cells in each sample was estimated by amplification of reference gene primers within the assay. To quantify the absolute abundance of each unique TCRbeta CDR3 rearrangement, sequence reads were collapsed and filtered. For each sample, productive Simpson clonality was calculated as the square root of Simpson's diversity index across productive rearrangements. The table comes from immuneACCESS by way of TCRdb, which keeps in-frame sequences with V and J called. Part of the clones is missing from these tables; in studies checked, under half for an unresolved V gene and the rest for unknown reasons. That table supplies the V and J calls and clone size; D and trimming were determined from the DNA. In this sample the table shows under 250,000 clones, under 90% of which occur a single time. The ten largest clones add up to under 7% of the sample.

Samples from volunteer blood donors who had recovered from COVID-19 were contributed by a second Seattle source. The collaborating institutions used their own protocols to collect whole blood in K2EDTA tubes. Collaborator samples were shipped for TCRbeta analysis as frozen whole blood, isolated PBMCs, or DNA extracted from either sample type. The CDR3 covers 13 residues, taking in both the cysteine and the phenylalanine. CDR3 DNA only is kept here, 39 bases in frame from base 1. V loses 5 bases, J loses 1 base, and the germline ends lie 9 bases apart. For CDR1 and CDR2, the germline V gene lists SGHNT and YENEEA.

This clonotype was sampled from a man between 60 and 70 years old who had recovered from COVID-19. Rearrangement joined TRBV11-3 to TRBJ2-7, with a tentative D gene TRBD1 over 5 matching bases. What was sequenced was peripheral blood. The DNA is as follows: TGTGCCAGCAGCCAAGGACAATCCTACGAGCAGTACTTC. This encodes CASSQGQSYEQYF.